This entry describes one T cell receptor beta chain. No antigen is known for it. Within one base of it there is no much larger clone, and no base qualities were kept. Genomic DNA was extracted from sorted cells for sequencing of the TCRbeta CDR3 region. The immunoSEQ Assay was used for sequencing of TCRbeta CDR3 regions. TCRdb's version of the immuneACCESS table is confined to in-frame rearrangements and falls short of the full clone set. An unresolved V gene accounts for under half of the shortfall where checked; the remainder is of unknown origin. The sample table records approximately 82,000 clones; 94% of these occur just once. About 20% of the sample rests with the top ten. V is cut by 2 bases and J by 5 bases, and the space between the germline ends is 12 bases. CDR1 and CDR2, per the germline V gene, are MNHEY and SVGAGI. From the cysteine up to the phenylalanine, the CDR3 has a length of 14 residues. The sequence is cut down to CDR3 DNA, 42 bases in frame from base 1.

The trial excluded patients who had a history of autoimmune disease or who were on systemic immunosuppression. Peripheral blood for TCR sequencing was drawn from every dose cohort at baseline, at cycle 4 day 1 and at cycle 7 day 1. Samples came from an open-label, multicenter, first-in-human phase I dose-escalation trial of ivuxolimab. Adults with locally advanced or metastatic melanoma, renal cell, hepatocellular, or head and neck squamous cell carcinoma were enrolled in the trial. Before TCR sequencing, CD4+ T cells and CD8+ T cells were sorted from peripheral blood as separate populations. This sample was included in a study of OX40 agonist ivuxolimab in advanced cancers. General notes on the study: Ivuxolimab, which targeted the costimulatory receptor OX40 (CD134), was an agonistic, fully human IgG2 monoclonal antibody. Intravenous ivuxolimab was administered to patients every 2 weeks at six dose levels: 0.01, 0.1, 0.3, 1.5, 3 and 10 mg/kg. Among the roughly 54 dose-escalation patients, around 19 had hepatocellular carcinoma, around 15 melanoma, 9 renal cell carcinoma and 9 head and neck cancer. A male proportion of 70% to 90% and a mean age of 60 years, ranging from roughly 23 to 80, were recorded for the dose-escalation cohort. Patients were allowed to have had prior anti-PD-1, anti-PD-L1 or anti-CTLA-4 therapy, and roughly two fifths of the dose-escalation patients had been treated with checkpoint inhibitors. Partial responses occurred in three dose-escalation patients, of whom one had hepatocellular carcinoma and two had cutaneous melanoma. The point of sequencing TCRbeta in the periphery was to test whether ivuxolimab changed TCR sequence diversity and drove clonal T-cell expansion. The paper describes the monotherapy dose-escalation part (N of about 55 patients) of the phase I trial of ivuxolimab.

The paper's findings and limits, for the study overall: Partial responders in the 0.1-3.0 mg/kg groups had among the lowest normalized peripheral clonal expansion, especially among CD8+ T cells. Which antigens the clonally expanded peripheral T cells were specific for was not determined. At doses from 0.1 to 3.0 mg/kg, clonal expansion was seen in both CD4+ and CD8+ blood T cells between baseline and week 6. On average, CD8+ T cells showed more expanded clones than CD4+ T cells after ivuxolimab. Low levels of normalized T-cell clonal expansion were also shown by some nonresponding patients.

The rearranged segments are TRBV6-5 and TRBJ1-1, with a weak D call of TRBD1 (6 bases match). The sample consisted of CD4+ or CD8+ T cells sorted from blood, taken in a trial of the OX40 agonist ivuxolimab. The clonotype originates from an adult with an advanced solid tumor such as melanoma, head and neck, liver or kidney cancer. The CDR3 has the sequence CASSYTAGVTEAFF. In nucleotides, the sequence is TGTGCCAGCAGTTACACCGCAGGGGTTACTGAAGCTTTCTTT.